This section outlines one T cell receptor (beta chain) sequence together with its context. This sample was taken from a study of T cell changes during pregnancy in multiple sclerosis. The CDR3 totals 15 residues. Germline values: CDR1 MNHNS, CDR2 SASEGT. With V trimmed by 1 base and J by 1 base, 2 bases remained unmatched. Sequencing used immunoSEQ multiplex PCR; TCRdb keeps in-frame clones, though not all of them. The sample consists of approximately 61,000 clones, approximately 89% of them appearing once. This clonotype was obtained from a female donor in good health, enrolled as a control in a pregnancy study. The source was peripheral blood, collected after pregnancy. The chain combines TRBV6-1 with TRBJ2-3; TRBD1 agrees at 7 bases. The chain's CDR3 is CASSEEGAGTDTQYF. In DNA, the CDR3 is TGTGCCAGCAGTGAAGAGGGGGCAGGCACAGATACGCAGTATTTT.